A single T cell receptor (beta chain) is shown here with its context. The antigen is undetermined. At cycle 4 day 1, cycle 7 day 1, and baseline, blood was sampled. This record belongs to a study of OX40 agonist ivuxolimab in advanced cancers. Overall study: Aged roughly 23 to 79 with a mean of about 63 years, they were 82.7% male.

Generated by immunoSEQ multiplex PCR, the TCRdb table keeps only in-frame clones and is missing some. The repertoire consists of some 41,000 clones, with about nine tenths occurring once and the leading ten covering about 20%. CDR1 and CDR2 (germline): MDHEN, SYDVKM. There are 14 residues in the CDR3. Trimming stripped 5 bases from V and 8 bases from J, with 18 bases between. Findings of the study overall: By week 6 at 0.1 to 3.0 mg/kg, blood CD4+ and CD8+ T cells had expanded clonally. In the expanded peripheral T cells, antigen specificity was never determined.

The chain links TRBV28 to TRBJ1-2; possibly TRBD1 for D (5 bases). The clonotype originates from an adult with an advanced solid tumor such as melanoma, head and neck, liver or kidney cancer. The source material was CD4+ or CD8+ T cells sorted from blood, sampled in a trial of the OX40 agonist ivuxolimab. The CDR3 sequence is CASSPRTGSAGYTF. CDR3 coding DNA: TGTGCCAGCAGTCCGCGTACAGGTAGTGCGGGCTACACCTTC.